The entry below describes one TCR beta chain. Its antigen is as yet unknown. The data were taken from a study of beta chain features in type 1 diabetes. General study results and limits: People with Type 1 diabetes carried modestly yet significantly shorter TCRB CDR3s in all four CD4+ subsets.

Germline trimming cut 1 base from V and 0 bases from J; bases unmatched to any gene: 1. The germline V gene has CDR1 LGHNA and CDR2 YSLEER. CDR3 size: 15 residues. Expressed TCRB transcripts were sequenced because the entire RNA isolate underwent reverse transcription. TCRdb's table, derived via immunoSEQ multiplex PCR, lists solely in-frame clones and lacks some. In the table there are under 250,000 clones, about 25% of which are singletons. The chain is built from TRBV4-3 and TRBJ2-3; 7 bases fit TRBD2. The receptor comes from a man between 25 and 39 years old in good health. Sample: central memory CD4+ T cells from blood. DNA for the CDR3: TGCGCCAGCAGCCAAGGACTAGCAAGCACAGATACGCAGTATTTT. Its protein product is CASSQGLASTDTQYF.